This TCR beta chain derives from a study of identical twins. This clonotype was detected ten times or more. Via MiXCR, TCRdb re-called the 5' RACE reads, giving one row per CDR3 protein. Among about 340,000 distinct CDR3 sequences listed, roughly 12% were seen once. Between the trimmed V and J ends, which lost 4 bases and 8 bases, there was a span of 12 bases. This CDR3 region has 13 residues. Separately, the same data were catalogued under a study of yellow fever vaccine responses in identical twins. This second study notes: Twins' vaccine T cell responses reportedly seemed partly convergent and partly personalized.

The receptor comes from a woman between 18 and 29 years old in good health. Sequencing was done on a sample of CD8+ T cells sorted from blood. This chain links TRBV12-3 or TRBV12-4 with TRBJ2-1; no clear D. CDR3 region: CASSWIPDDEQFF. CDR3 sequence (DNA): TGTGCCAGCAGTTGGATCCCGGATGATGAGCAGTTCTTC.